Listed here are 24 T cell receptor beta chains from one sample, sequenced in a study of PD-1 blockade in mismatch repair-deficient tumors. Only in-frame clones appear in the TCRdb table, and some are missing; sequencing was by immunoSEQ multiplex PCR. The repertoire holds around 30,000 clones, with roughly 80% as singletons. The sample here was PBMCs, taken 6 weeks after starting pembrolizumab. The receptors were sampled from an adult with mismatch repair-deficient cancer.

The rearrangement joins TRBV28 to TRBJ2-6, with TRBD2 matching over 8 bases. Trimming cost V 5 bases and J 2 bases; bases outside gene matches: 8. From germline, CDR1 is MDHEN and CDR2 SYDVKM. There are 17 residues in the CDR3. For the CDR3, the DNA is TGTGCCAGCAGTCCCGGGACTAGAACTCCTGGGGCCAACGTCCTGACTTTC. It specifies CASSPGTRTPGANVLTF.

This clone was seen a single time. The rearrangement uses TRBV9 and TRBJ2-1; D not resolved. CDR3 length: 16 residues. The V gene's germline CDR1 is SGDLS and CDR2 YYNGEE. Between the trimmed V and J ends, which lost 3 bases and 0 bases, there was a span of 13 bases. The CDR3 bases are TGTGCCAGCAGCGCCCCCGGAGCCAGCTCCTACAATGAGCAGTTCTTC. Protein sequence: CASSAPGASSYNEQFF.

The V gene is TRBV28, the J gene TRBJ2-1; 12 bases are a match to TRBD2. This CDR3 comprises 19 residues. CDR1 is MDHEN and CDR2 is SYDVKM in the germline V gene. Losses at the gene ends were 3 bases for V and 5 bases for J; bases not matched to a gene: 14. The CDR3 DNA is TGTGCCAGCAGTTTGCTAGCGGGAGGGCCTGAACGATTGAACAATGAGCAGTTCTTC. Translation: CASSLLAGGPERLNNEQFF.

The chain links TRBV7-2 to TRBJ1-4; 10 bases agree with TRBD1. V was pared by 4 bases and J by 4 bases, with 0 bases of the junction left unmatched. This CDR3 contains 14 residues. The germline gives CDR1 SGHTA, CDR2 FQGNSA. Written as DNA, the CDR3 is TGTGCCAGCAGCTGGGACAGGGGTAATGAAAAACTGTTTTTT. Translated, it gives CASSWDRGNEKLFF.

Here the CDR3 reads CASTLAGRSTDTQYF. The CDR3 nucleotides are TGTGCCAGCACCTTAGCGGGAAGATCCACAGATACGCAGTATTTT. This chain joins TRBV9 and TRBJ2-3; 8 nucleotides match TRBD2. The CDR3 sequence is 15 residues long. The germline V gene has CDR1 SGDLS and CDR2 YYNGEE. J was trimmed by 2 bases and V by 6 bases; bases with no gene match: 8.

The V and J genes are TRBV7-9 and TRBJ1-4; D not certain. This CDR3 has 13 residues. V dropped 5 bases and J dropped 7 bases, with 11 bases sitting between them. Per germline, CDR1 SEHNR and CDR2 FQNEAQ (reference sequence). CDR3 coding DNA: TGTGCCAGCAGCCCCCTGATGAGTGAAAAACTGTTTTTT. It is translated as CASSPLMSEKLFF.

V gene TRBV11-3 combines with J gene TRBJ2-7; 9 bases are shared with TRBD2. The junction had 1 base not matched to a gene; V was cut back by 1 base and J by 6 bases. CDR1 and CDR2 from the germline V gene are SGHNT and YENEEA. The CDR3 loop spans 13 amino acids. In nucleotides, the CDR3 is TGTGCCAGCAGCTTAGGAGCGGGAGGCGAGCAGTACTTC. This codes for CASSLGAGGEQYF.

The chain has TRBV27 and TRBJ1-3, with no clear D. The germline gives CDR1 MNHEY, CDR2 SMNVEV (reference sequence). This CDR3 contains 14 residues. V dropped 5 bases and J dropped 2 bases, with 10 bases sitting between them. CDR3 sequence (DNA): TGTGCCAGCAGTCCCATGAGGGCTGGAAACACCATATATTTT. Translation gives CASSPMRAGNTIYF.

V usage is TRBV19 and J usage is TRBJ2-6; weak D call: TRBD1 (6 bases). The CDR3 covers 17 residues. CDR1 is LNHDA, CDR2 SQIVND, per germline (reference sequence). The V end was cut by 2 bases, the J end by 4 bases, with 15 bases between. CDR3 in amino acids: CASSITAGAYGANVLTF. The CDR3 nucleotides are TGTGCCAGTAGTATAACGGCAGGGGCGTACGGGGCCAACGTCCTGACTTTC. Full variable domain (rest looked up from reference TRBV19 and TRBJ2-6): DGGITQSPKYLFRKEGQNVTLSCEQNLNHDAMYWYRQDPGQGLRLIYYSQIVNDFQKGDIAEGYSVSREKKESFPLTVTSAQKNPTAFYLCASSITAGAYGANVLTFGAGSRLTVL.

The V call is TRBV7-3, the J call TRBJ2-1; TRBD2 aligns across 13 bases. V was pared by 3 bases and J by 8 bases, with 7 bases of the junction left unmatched. Germline V gives CDR1 SGHTA, CDR2 FQGTGA. CDR3 length equals 16 residues. This chain's CDR3 is CASSFVGTSGAHEQFF. As DNA, the CDR3 is TGTGCCAGCAGCTTCGTTGGGACTAGCGGGGCCCATGAGCAGTTCTTC.

This rearrangement joins TRBV28 to TRBJ2-1; D perhaps matches TRBD2 (5 bases). Germline loops: CDR1 MDHEN, CDR2 SYDVKM. The CDR3 consists of 14 residues. Trimming pared 7 bases from V and 3 bases from J, leaving 13 bases between. CDR3 nucleotides: TGTGCCAGCAAAACGAGTCGGGACTACAATGAGCAGTTCTTC. Its protein is CASKTSRDYNEQFF.

J is TRBJ1-5 and V is TRBV28, with a tentative D call TRBD1 (6 bases). With 7 bases removed from V and 2 bases from J, the gap between germline ends came to 15 bases. Germline CDR1 MDHEN, CDR2 SYDVKM. CDR3 size: 15 residues. This chain's CDR3 is CASNGRGAGNQPQHF. In DNA form, the CDR3 reads TGTGCCAGCAACGGGCGGGGGGCGGGCAATCAGCCCCAGCATTTT.

The chain is built from TRBV27 and TRBJ2-7; 7 nucleotides match TRBD1. Trimming cost V 8 bases and J 2 bases; bases outside gene matches: 9. The CDR3 sequence is 14 residues long. Germline V CDR1 and CDR2: MNHEY, SMNVEV (reference sequence). This chain's CDR3 is CASGEQGIPYEQYF. CDR3 nucleotides: TGTGCCAGCGGCGAACAGGGGATTCCCTACGAGCAGTACTTC.

This chain links TRBV6-4 with TRBJ1-2; weak D call: TRBD1 (5 bases). The CDR3 is made up of 13 amino acids. CDR1 is MRHNA and CDR2 is SNTAGT in the germline V gene. Trimming took off 3 bases at V and 8 bases at J, with 13 bases between the two ends. In nucleotides, the CDR3 is TGTGCCAGCAGTGAAAGACAGTTAGGGGGCTACACCTTC. Protein sequence: CASSERQLGGYTF.

The chain couples TRBV9 to TRBJ1-2, with D perhaps TRBD1 (5 bases). Per the germline V gene, CDR1 is SGDLS and CDR2 is YYNGEE. The CDR3 is 15 amino acids. V was shortened by 0 bases and J by 5 bases, with 14 bases between the two germline ends. CDR3 nucleotides: TGTGCCAGCAGCGTAGCTACCGGGGGGGGATATGGCTACACCTTC. Amino acid sequence: CASSVATGGGYGYTF.

The CDR3 loop reads CASSSTMDNSPLHF. For the CDR3, the DNA is TGCGCCAGCAGCTCGACAATGGATAATTCACCCCTCCACTTT. The rearrangement uses TRBV5-1 and TRBJ1-6; D uncertain. Trimming shortened V by 3 bases and J by 5 bases, and 9 bases separated the two germline ends. The CDR3 has 14 residues. CDR1 and CDR2 (germline): SGHRS, YFSETQ. The variable domain in full, completed from reference TRBV5-1 and TRBJ1-6, reads KAGVTQTPRYLIKTRGQQVTLSCSPISGHRSVSWYQQTPGQGLQFLFEYFSETQRNKGNFPGRFSGRQFSNSRSEMNVSTLELGDSALYLCASSSTMDNSPLHFGNGTRLTVT.

The chain couples TRBV5-5 to TRBJ2-1; weak D call: TRBD1 (6 bases). V dropped 0 bases and J dropped 12 bases, with 13 bases sitting between them. This CDR3 is built from 13 residues. Germline V lookup: CDR1 SGHKS, CDR2 YYEKEE (reference sequence). The CDR3 loop is CASSLEWGLGQFF. In DNA form, the CDR3 reads TGTGCCAGCAGCTTGGAATGGGGGCTTGGGCAGTTCTTC.

This clone was seen only once. The rearrangement links TRBV27 to TRBJ1-1; D is unresolved. The germline gives CDR1 MNHEY, CDR2 SMNVEV (reference sequence). Deletions cut 5 bases from V and 1 base from J, with 11 bases between. CDR3 size: 14 residues. CDR3 protein: CASSRPGGNTEAFF. For the CDR3, the DNA is TGTGCCAGCAGTCGACCGGGTGGGAACACTGAAGCTTTCTTT.

The chain is built from TRBV5-6 and TRBJ1-1, with D maybe TRBD1 (5 bases). The CDR3 has 15 amino acids. The germline gives CDR1 SGHDT, CDR2 YYEEEE. Trimming stripped 6 bases from V and 5 bases from J, with 20 bases between. The CDR3 region is CASNDRTYRGTEAFF. In DNA form, the CDR3 reads TGTGCCAGCAACGACCGGACATATCGGGGGACTGAAGCTTTCTTT.

This clone was detected only once. The rearrangement uses TRBV7-3 and TRBJ2-1; TRBD2 aligns across 14 bases. This CDR3 contains 16 residues. V was pared by 5 bases and J by 9 bases, with 9 bases of the junction left unmatched. Germline CDR1 is SGHTA and CDR2 is FQGTGA. This chain's CDR3 is CASSPPGTSGRGEQFF. The CDR3 DNA follows: TGTGCCAGCAGCCCCCCAGGGACTAGCGGGAGAGGTGAGCAGTTCTTC.

The rearrangement uses TRBV13 and TRBJ1-6; a possible D gene is TRBD1 (6 bases). The CDR3 extends over 15 amino acids. CDR1 is PRHDT, CDR2 FYEKMQ, per germline (reference sequence). The V end lost 5 bases, the J end lost 8 bases, and 16 bases lay between the germline ends. The DNA for the CDR3 is TGTGCCAGCAGCCGATCACAGGGTAAGGATTCACCCCTCCACTTT. It encodes CASSRSQGKDSPLHF.

The CDR3 nucleotides read TGTGCCAGCAGTGGCACTAGCCACTCCTACGAGCAGTACTTC. Translation gives CASSGTSHSYEQYF. The J gene is TRBJ2-7, the V gene TRBV27; possibly TRBD2 for D (6 bases). The CDR3 is 14 amino acids. The V gene's germline CDR1 is MNHEY and CDR2 SMNVEV (reference sequence). The V and J ends lost 5 bases and 0 bases respectively, with 11 bases between them.

The gene calls are TRBV7-3 and TRBJ2-3; D unclear. Germline CDR1 is SGHTA and CDR2 is FQGTGA. V was clipped by 1 base and J by 2 bases, with 10 bases between them. The CDR3 is 15 amino acids. CDR3 DNA sequence: TGTGCCAGCAGCTTAATAGCCTCGTCCACAGATACGCAGTATTTT. This codes for CASSLIASSTDTQYF.

The chain uses TRBV18 and TRBJ2-3; D may be TRBD2 (6 bases). V lost 2 bases, J lost 4 bases, and 19 bases lay in between. From germline, CDR1 is KGHSH and CDR2 LQKENI. The CDR3 has 17 residues. In DNA form, the CDR3 reads TGTGCCAGCTCACCAAGTGGCGGGGCCGGTGGCCCAGATACGCAGTATTTT. Residues: CASSPSGGAGGPDTQYF.